Included here is one TCR beta chain sequence, with context. Antigen: not known. The isolated RNA, all of it, was reverse transcribed, so expressed TCRB transcripts were what got sequenced. Using immunoSEQ multiplex PCR, the repertoire was profiled, and TCRdb retains in-frame clones only, with some absent. The repertoire holds over 90,000 clones, roughly 28% seen once, with 0.5% to 0.6% in the top ten. The sample belongs to a study of beta chain features in type 1 diabetes. Study-level background: Similarity in age, gender and cell yields was seen between patients and healthy donors.

Overall study findings and caveats: When Type 1 diabetes patients were examined, their TCRB CDR3s proved moderately but significantly shorter in all four CD4+ subsets.

Sequencing was done on a sample of central memory CD4+ T cells from blood. The TCR comes from a woman under 30 with type 1 diabetes.

The CDR3 DNA is TGTGCCAGCAGCTTAGCGGGAGGGGCCTACGAGCAGTACTTC. This gives the protein CASSLAGGAYEQYF. V gene TRBV7-3 combines with J gene TRBJ2-7; TRBD2 aligns across 9 bases. This CDR3 contains 14 residues. From germline, CDR1 is SGHTA and CDR2 FQGTGA. The V and J ends lost 2 bases and 2 bases, in that order; junction bases with no gene match: 1.